This TCR beta chain is drawn from a study of T cells after yellow fever vaccination. Study outcomes and limitations: Booster samples showed a return of most primary-vaccination clones (around 96% CD4, approximately 85% CD8). Weaker, the secondary response peaked sooner, at day 5 versus 15.

Details on this clonotype: The antigen is unknown.

The CDR3 contains 13 residues. Germline-derived CDR1 and CDR2 are MNHEY and SVGAGI. Trimming cost V 3 bases and J 5 bases, with 10 bases left between them. A process of 5'RACE template switching, which added a universal primer site and UMIs, was used to make TCR cDNA. Each CDR3 protein is one row after TCRdb ran MiXCR on the 5' RACE reads. This table has 150,000 to 200,000 distinct CDR3 sequences, 11% appearing once. This TCR came from a man younger than 35 who received the YFV17D yellow fever vaccine. The sample was CD8+ T cells sorted from PBMCs, taken 15 days after the yellow fever booster vaccination. The V gene is TRBV6-5, the J gene TRBJ2-5; perhaps TRBD1 as D (7 bases). The CDR3 sequence is CASSYAGGETQYF. Here the CDR3 DNA reads TGTGCCAGCAGTTATGCAGGGGGGGAGACCCAGTACTTC.